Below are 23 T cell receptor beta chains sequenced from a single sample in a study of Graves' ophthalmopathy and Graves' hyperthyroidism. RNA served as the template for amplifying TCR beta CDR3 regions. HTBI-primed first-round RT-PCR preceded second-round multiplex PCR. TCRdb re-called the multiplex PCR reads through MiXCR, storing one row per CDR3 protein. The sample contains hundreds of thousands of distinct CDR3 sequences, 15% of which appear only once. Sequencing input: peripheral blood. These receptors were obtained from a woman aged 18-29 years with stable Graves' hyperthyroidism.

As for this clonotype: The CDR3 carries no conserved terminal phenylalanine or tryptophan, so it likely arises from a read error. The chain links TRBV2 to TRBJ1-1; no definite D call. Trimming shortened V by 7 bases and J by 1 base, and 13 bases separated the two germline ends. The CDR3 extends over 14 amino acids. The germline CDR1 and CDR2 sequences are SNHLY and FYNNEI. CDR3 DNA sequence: TGTGCCAGCAAAGATGGGCGGCAGAACACTGAAGCTTTCTAT. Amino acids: CASKDGRQNTEAFY.

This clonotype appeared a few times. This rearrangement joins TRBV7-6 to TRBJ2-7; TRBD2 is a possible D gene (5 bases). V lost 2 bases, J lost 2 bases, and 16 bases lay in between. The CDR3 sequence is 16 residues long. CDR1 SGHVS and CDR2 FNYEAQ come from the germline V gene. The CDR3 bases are TGTGCCAGCAGCTTAATAACCGGGGAACACCCCTACGAGCAGTACTTC. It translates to CASSLITGEHPYEQYF.

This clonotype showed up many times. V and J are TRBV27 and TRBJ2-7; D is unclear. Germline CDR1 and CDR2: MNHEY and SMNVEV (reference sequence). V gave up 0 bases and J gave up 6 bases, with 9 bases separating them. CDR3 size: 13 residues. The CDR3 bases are TGTGCCAGCAGTTTATCGCCCCGGCGCGAGCAGTACTTC. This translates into CASSLSPRREQYF.

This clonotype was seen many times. The CDR3 bases are TGTGCCAGCTCACCACCAGGGAGTTACTATGGCTACACCTTC. Protein sequence: CASSPPGSYYGYTF. The gene calls are TRBV18 and TRBJ1-2; D not resolved. The CDR3 loop spans 14 amino acids. The germline V and J ends were trimmed by 0 bases and 3 bases, with 8 bases remaining between them. CDR1 is KGHSH, CDR2 LQKENI, per germline.

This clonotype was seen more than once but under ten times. This CDR3 reads CASSPRDTGVSGELFF. The CDR3 DNA is TGTGCCAGTTCACCCCGGGACACAGGAGTTTCCGGGGAGCTGTTTTTT. The rearrangement uses TRBV19 and TRBJ2-2; weak D call: TRBD1 (6 bases). CDR3 length: 16 residues. The germline V gene has CDR1 LNHDA and CDR2 SQIVND (reference sequence). With 8 bases removed from V and 6 bases from J, the gap between germline ends came to 22 bases.

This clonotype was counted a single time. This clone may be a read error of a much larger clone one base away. Here the CDR3 reads CASSRTSGAAYEQYV. As DNA, the CDR3 is TGTGCCAGCAGCAGGACTAGCGGGGCTGCCTACGAGCAGTACGTC. The V gene is TRBV27, the J gene TRBJ2-7, with TRBD2 identical over 12 bases. This CDR3 region has 15 residues. From germline, CDR1 is MNHEY and CDR2 SMNVEV (reference sequence). V lost 6 bases, J lost 2 bases, and 5 bases stayed unmatched.

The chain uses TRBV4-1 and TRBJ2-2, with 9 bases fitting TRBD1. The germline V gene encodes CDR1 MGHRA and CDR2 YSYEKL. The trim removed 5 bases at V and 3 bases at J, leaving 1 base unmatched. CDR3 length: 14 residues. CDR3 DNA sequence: TGCGCCAGCAGCTGGGACAGGGACACCGGGGAGCTGTTTTTT. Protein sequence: CASSWDRDTGELFF.

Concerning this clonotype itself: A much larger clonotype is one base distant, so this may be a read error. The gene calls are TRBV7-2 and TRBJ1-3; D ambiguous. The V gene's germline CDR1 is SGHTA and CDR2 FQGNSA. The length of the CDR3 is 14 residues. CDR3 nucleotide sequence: TGTGCCAGCAGCTGGGATAACTCTGGAGACACCATATATTTT. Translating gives CASSWDNSGDTIYF.

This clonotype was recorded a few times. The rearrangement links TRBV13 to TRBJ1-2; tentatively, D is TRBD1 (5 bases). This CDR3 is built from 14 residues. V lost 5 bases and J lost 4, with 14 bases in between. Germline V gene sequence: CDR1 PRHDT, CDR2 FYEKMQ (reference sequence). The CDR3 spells CASSHLAGGYGYTF. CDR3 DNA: TGTGCCAGCAGCCACCTGGCGGGGGGCTATGGCTACACCTTC.

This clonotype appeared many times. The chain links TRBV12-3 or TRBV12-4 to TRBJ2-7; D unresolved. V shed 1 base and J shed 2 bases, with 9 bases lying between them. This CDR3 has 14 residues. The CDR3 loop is CASSLDLGAYEQYF. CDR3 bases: TGTGCCAGCAGTTTAGATCTCGGAGCCTACGAGCAGTACTTC.

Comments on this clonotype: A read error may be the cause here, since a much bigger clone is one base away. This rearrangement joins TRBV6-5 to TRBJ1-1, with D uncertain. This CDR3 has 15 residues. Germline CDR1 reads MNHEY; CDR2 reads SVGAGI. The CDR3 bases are TGTGCCAGCAGTTACTCGAGTGGGGATAACACTGAAGCTTGCTTT. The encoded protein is CASSYSSGDNTEACF.

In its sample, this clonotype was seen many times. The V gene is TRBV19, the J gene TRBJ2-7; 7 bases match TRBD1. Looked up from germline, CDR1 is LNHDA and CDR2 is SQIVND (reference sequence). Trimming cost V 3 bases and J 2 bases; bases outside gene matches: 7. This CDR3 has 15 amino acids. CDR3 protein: CASSIRTGRTYEQYF. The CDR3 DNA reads TGTGCCAGTAGTATCCGGACAGGAAGGACCTACGAGCAGTACTTC.

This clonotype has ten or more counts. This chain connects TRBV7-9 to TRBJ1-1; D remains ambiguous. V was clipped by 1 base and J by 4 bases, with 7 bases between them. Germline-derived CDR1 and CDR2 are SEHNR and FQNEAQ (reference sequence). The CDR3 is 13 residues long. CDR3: CASSLEKVTEAFF. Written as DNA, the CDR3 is TGTGCCAGCAGCTTAGAGAAGGTCACTGAAGCTTTCTTT.

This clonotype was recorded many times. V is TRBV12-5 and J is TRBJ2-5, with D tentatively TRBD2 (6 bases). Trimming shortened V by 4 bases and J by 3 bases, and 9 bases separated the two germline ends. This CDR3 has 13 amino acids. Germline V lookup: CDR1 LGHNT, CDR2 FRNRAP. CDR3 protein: CASGSSGEETQYF. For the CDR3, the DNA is TGTGCTAGTGGTTCTTCGGGGGAAGAGACCCAGTACTTC.

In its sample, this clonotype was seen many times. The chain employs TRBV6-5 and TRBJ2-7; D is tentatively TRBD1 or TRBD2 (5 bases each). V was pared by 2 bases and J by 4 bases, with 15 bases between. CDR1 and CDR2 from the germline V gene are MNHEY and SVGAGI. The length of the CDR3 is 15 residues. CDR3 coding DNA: TGTGCCAGCAGTTACAGAAGAGAGGGGCGTTACGAGCAGTACTTC. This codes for CASSYRREGRYEQYF.

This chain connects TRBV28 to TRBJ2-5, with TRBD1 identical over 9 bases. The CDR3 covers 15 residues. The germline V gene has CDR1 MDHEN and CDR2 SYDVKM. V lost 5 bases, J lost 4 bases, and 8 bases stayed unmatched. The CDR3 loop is CASSPSTGGSETQYF. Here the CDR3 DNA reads TGTGCCAGCAGTCCTTCGACAGGGGGTTCAGAGACCCAGTACTTC.

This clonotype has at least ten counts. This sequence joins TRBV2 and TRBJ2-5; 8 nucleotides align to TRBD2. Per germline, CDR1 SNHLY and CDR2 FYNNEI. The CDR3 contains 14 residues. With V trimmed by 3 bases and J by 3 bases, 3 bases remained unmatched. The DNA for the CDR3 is TGTGCCAGCAGTGATATAGCGGGGAAAGAGACCCAGTACTTC. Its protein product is CASSDIAGKETQYF.

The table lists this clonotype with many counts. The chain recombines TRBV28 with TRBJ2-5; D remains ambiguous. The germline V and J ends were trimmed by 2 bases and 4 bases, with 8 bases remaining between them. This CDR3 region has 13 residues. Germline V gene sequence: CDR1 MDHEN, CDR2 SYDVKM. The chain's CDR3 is CASSLEDVETQYF. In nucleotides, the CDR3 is TGTGCCAGCAGTTTAGAGGATGTAGAGACCCAGTACTTC. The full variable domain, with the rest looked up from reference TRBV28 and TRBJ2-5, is DVKVTQSSRYLVKRTGEKVFLECVQDMDHENMFWYRQDPGLGLRLIYFSYDVKMKEKGDIPEGYSVSREKKERFSLILESASTNQTSMYLCASSLEDVETQYFGPGTRLLVL.

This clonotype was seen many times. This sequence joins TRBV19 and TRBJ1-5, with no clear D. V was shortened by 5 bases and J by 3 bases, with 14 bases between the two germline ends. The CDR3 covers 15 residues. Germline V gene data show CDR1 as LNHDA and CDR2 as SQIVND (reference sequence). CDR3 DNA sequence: TGTGCCAGTAGTTCCTCGACGGGAAACAATCAGCCCCAGCATTTT. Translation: CASSSSTGNNQPQHF.

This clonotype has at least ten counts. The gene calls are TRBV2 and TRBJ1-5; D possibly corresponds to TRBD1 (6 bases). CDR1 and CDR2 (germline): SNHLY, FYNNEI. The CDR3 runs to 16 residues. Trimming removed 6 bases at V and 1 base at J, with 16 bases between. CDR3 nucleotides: TGTGCCAGCAGGAGCCAGGGGCTTGGGAGCAATCAGCCCCAGCATTTT. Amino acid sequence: CASRSQGLGSNQPQHF.

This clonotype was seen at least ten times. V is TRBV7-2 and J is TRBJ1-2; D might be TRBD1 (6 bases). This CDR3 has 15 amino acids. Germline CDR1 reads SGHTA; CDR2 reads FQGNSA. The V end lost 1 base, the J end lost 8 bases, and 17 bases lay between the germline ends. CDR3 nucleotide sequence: TGTGCCAGCAGCTTAGTCGGGGGGCGGGGGTCCGGCTACACCTTC. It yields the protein CASSLVGGRGSGYTF. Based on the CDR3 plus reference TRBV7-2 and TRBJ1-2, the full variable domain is GAGVSQSPSNKVTEKGKDVELRCDPISGHTALYWYRQSLGQGLEFLIYFQGNSAPDKSGLPSDRFSAERTGGSVSTLTIQRTQQEDSAVYLCASSLVGGRGSGYTFGSGTRLTVV.

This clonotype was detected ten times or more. CDR3 protein: CASSLTVRGNSPLHF. The CDR3, as DNA: TGTGCCAGCAGTTTAACGGTTAGGGGGAATTCACCCCTCCACTTT. The gene calls are TRBV7-2 and TRBJ1-6; D is possibly TRBD1 (6 bases). V was clipped by 6 bases and J by 7 bases, with 16 bases between them. The CDR3 extends over 15 amino acids. Looked up from germline, CDR1 is SGHTA and CDR2 is FQGNSA.

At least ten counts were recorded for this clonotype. As DNA, the CDR3 is TGTGCCAGCAGTTTAGCCGGGGGGGCCGGCGGGGAGCTGTTTTTT. Its translation is CASSLAGGAGGELFF. This rearrangement joins TRBV12-3 or TRBV12-4 to TRBJ2-2; TRBD2 matches at 8 bases. V lost 0 bases to trimming and J lost 7 bases; unmatched junction nucleotides: 4. CDR3 length equals 15 residues.